These T cell receptor beta chains were read from a single sample in a study of control samples from healthy donors and cancer patients. The repertoire was sequenced with immunoSEQ multiplex PCR; TCRdb's copy has only in-frame clones and lacks some. The repertoire consists of some 34,000 clones, with about 94% occurring once and the leading ten covering over 1.5%. Sample: PBMCs. All receptors come from a man aged 40-49 years with colorectal cancer. CDR3s include the opening cysteine and the closing phenylalanine or tryptophan. The order of the fields is J gene, V gene, clone size, D gene, CDR3 protein, CDR3 DNA. A D gene is named only where the DNA matches it firmly. The size entry is marked missing in some rows and otherwise reads once, few, many or a size class.

J gene: TRBJ1-2
V gene: TRBV6-5
clone size: once
D gene: .
CDR3 protein: CASTKSQGLFYGYTF
CDR3 DNA: TGTGCCAGCACTAAGAGCCAGGGACTATTCTATGGCTACACCTTC

J gene: TRBJ2-5
V gene: TRBV5-4
clone size: once
D gene: .
CDR3 protein: CASSLGGRTQGETQYF
CDR3 DNA: TGTGCCAGCAGCCTCGGCGGACGGACGCAAGGGGAGACCCAGTACTTC

J gene: TRBJ1-1
V gene: TRBV12-3/TRBV12-4
clone size: .
D gene: .
CDR3 protein: CASRVGGPTEAFF
CDR3 DNA: TGTGCCAGCAGGGTTGGGGGACCCACTGAAGCTTTCTTT

J gene: TRBJ1-5
V gene: TRBV19
clone size: .
D gene: .
CDR3 protein: CASSIGGGRRQPQHF
CDR3 DNA: TGTGCCAGTAGTATAGGTGGAGGGAGACGACAGCCCCAGCATTTT

J gene: TRBJ2-3
V gene: TRBV25-1
clone size: .
D gene: .
CDR3 protein: CASSLPGDTDTQYF
CDR3 DNA: TGTGCCAGCAGTCTCCCCGGTGACACAGATACGCAGTATTTT

J gene: TRBJ2-3
V gene: TRBV5-1
clone size: once
D gene: .
CDR3 protein: CASSLAESVDTQYF
CDR3 DNA: TGCGCCAGCAGCTTGGCCGAGAGTGTGGATACGCAGTATTTT

J gene: TRBJ1-1
V gene: TRBV7-9
clone size: once
D gene: TRBD1
CDR3 protein: CASSLTPRTGGAGTEAFF
CDR3 DNA: TGTGCCAGCAGCTTAACCCCGCGGACAGGGGGCGCCGGCACTGAAGCTTTCTTT

J gene: TRBJ2-5
V gene: TRBV5-8
clone size: once
D gene: .
CDR3 protein: CASSLVGGGETQYF
CDR3 DNA: TGTGCCAGCAGCTTGGTAGGGGGTGGAGAGACCCAGTACTTC

J gene: TRBJ1-5
V gene: TRBV6-5
clone size: .
D gene: .
CDR3 protein: CASPTGGASQPQHF
CDR3 DNA: TGTGCCAGCCCGACGGGGGGGGCTAGTCAGCCCCAGCATTTT

J gene: TRBJ2-5
V gene: TRBV18
clone size: .
D gene: .
CDR3 protein: CASDPGQGLGQETQYF
CDR3 DNA: TGTGCCAGCGACCCAGGGCAGGGGCTGGGGCAAGAGACCCAGTACTTC

J gene: TRBJ1-2
V gene: TRBV29-1
clone size: .
D gene: .
CDR3 protein: CSVGRGDYGYTF
CDR3 DNA: TGCAGCGTTGGCCGAGGGGACTATGGCTACACCTTC

J gene: TRBJ1-2
V gene: TRBV4-3
clone size: .
D gene: .
CDR3 protein: CASAPGQPLGYGYTF
CDR3 DNA: TGCGCCAGCGCCCCTGGACAGCCCCTTGGCTATGGCTACACCTTC

J gene: TRBJ2-6
V gene: TRBV24-1
clone size: .
D gene: TRBD1
CDR3 protein: CATSETGGAGANVLTF
CDR3 DNA: TGTGCCACCAGTGAGACAGGGGGCGCTGGGGCCAACGTCCTGACTTTC

J gene: TRBJ1-3
V gene: TRBV6-6
clone size: .
D gene: .
CDR3 protein: CASSTPSSGNTIYF
CDR3 DNA: TGTGCCAGCAGCACACCGAGCTCTGGAAACACCATATATTTT

J gene: TRBJ2-7
V gene: TRBV5-1
clone size: .
D gene: TRBD1
CDR3 protein: CASSSPPGQVYEQYF
CDR3 DNA: TGCGCCAGCAGCTCCCCCCCGGGACAGGTCTACGAGCAGTACTTC

J gene: TRBJ2-7
V gene: TRBV15
clone size: .
D gene: TRBD1
CDR3 protein: CATSTGQPLEQYF
CDR3 DNA: TGTGCCACCAGCACGGGACAGCCTCTAGAGCAGTACTTC

J gene: TRBJ1-5
V gene: TRBV4-3
clone size: few
D gene: .
CDR3 protein: CASSQDLGQPQHF
CDR3 DNA: TGCGCCAGCAGCCAAGATCTTGGCCAGCCCCAGCATTTT

J gene: TRBJ1-1
V gene: TRBV2
clone size: .
D gene: .
CDR3 protein: CASTGRRINTEAFF
CDR3 DNA: TGTGCCAGCACCGGGCGTAGAATAAACACTGAAGCTTTCTTT

J gene: TRBJ2-2
V gene: TRBV7-9
clone size: .
D gene: .
CDR3 protein: CASSSVPSRGTGELFF
CDR3 DNA: TGTGCCAGCAGCTCCGTCCCCTCAAGGGGCACCGGGGAGCTGTTTTTT

J gene: TRBJ2-1
V gene: TRBV11-3
clone size: .
D gene: .
CDR3 protein: CASSLAGEQFF
CDR3 DNA: TGTGCCAGCAGCTTGGCGGGAGAGCAGTTCTTC

J gene: TRBJ2-7
V gene: TRBV7-2
clone size: .
D gene: TRBD1
CDR3 protein: CASSTGQGPFDEQYF
CDR3 DNA: TGTGCCAGCAGCACAGGACAGGGACCTTTCGACGAGCAGTACTTC

J gene: TRBJ1-1
V gene: TRBV19
clone size: .
D gene: TRBD1
CDR3 protein: CASSTTGTGGGTEAFF
CDR3 DNA: TGTGCCAGTAGTACGACCGGGACAGGGGGCGGAACTGAAGCTTTCTTT

J gene: TRBJ2-7
V gene: TRBV27
clone size: .
D gene: .
CDR3 protein: CASSPDPDYEQYF
CDR3 DNA: TGTGCCAGCAGCCCCGACCCGGACTACGAGCAGTACTTC

J gene: TRBJ1-2
V gene: TRBV13
clone size: few
D gene: .
CDR3 protein: CASSPPTPANYGYTF
CDR3 DNA: TGTGCCAGCAGCCCACCGACTCCCGCCAACTATGGCTACACCTTC

J gene: TRBJ1-5
V gene: TRBV6-6
clone size: .
D gene: .
CDR3 protein: CASDGQYSNQPQHF
CDR3 DNA: TGTGCCAGCGATGGACAGTATAGCAATCAGCCCCAGCATTTT

J gene: TRBJ2-7
V gene: TRBV7-9
clone size: .
D gene: .
CDR3 protein: CASSLMGDEQYF
CDR3 DNA: TGTGCCAGCAGCTTAATGGGCGACGAGCAGTACTTC

J gene: TRBJ1-3
V gene: TRBV9
clone size: .
D gene: .
CDR3 protein: CASSVGGGQSGNTIYF
CDR3 DNA: TGTGCCAGCAGCGTAGGGGGCGGACAGTCTGGAAACACCATATATTTT

J gene: TRBJ1-1
V gene: TRBV3-1/TRBV3-2
clone size: .
D gene: TRBD1
CDR3 protein: CASSQRPGTGAFF
CDR3 DNA: TGTGCCAGCAGCCAACGACCCGGGACAGGGGCTTTCTTT

J gene: TRBJ2-2
V gene: TRBV7-9
clone size: .
D gene: .
CDR3 protein: CASSQPSSTGELFF
CDR3 DNA: TGTGCCAGCAGCCAACCATCCAGCACCGGGGAGCTGTTTTTT

J gene: TRBJ2-5
V gene: TRBV5-1
clone size: .
D gene: TRBD2
CDR3 protein: CASSLGLAGGQRETQYF
CDR3 DNA: TGCGCCAGCAGCTTGGGACTAGCGGGGGGGCAAAGAGAGACCCAGTACTTC

J gene: TRBJ2-7
V gene: TRBV7-9
clone size: .
D gene: .
CDR3 protein: CASSLEYQGGEQYF
CDR3 DNA: TGTGCCAGCAGCTTAGAGTACCAGGGTGGAGAGCAGTACTTC

J gene: TRBJ1-1
V gene: TRBV18
clone size: .
D gene: .
CDR3 protein: CASSPTIVGGGTEAFF
CDR3 DNA: TGTGCCAGCTCACCTACCATTGTGGGTGGGGGAACTGAAGCTTTCTTT

J gene: TRBJ1-2
V gene: TRBV7-8
clone size: .
D gene: TRBD1
CDR3 protein: CASSARQGAGGYTF
CDR3 DNA: TGTGCCAGCAGCGCACGACAGGGGGCAGGCGGCTACACCTTC

J gene: TRBJ1-5
V gene: TRBV6-2/TRBV6-3
clone size: .
D gene: .
CDR3 protein: CASSKGANWSNQPQHF
CDR3 DNA: TGTGCCAGCAGTAAAGGGGCAAATTGGAGCAATCAGCCCCAGCATTTT

J gene: TRBJ2-7
V gene: TRBV3-1/TRBV3-2
clone size: .
D gene: TRBD2
CDR3 protein: CASSRTRGTEQYF
CDR3 DNA: TGTGCCAGCAGCCGGACTAGGGGTACGGAGCAGTACTTC

J gene: TRBJ1-2
V gene: TRBV3-1/TRBV3-2
clone size: .
D gene: .
CDR3 protein: CASSQAGVTYYTF
CDR3 DNA: TGTGCCAGCAGCCAAGCCGGGGTCACTTACTACACCTTC

J gene: TRBJ2-5
V gene: TRBV2
clone size: once
D gene: .
CDR3 protein: CASSSQTKETQYF
CDR3 DNA: TGTGCCAGCAGCTCACAGACCAAAGAGACCCAGTACTTC

J gene: TRBJ1-1
V gene: TRBV21-1
clone size: .
D gene: .
CDR3 protein: CASTPHGTGDTEAFF
CDR3 DNA: TGTGCCAGCACCCCACACGGGACAGGGGACACTGAAGCTTTCTTT

J gene: TRBJ2-2
V gene: TRBV3-1/TRBV3-2
clone size: .
D gene: TRBD1
CDR3 protein: CASSQGQGNTGELFF
CDR3 DNA: TGTGCCAGCAGCCAGGGACAGGGAAACACCGGGGAGCTGTTTTTT

J gene: TRBJ1-1
V gene: TRBV24-1
clone size: .
D gene: .
CDR3 protein: CATSDSYVTFF
CDR3 DNA: TGTGCCACCAGTGATTCGTATGTTACTTTCTTT